This is a list of T cell receptor beta chains from one sample in a study of Ad26.COV2.S vaccination and SARS-CoV-2 variants. Measured with immunoSEQ multiplex PCR; TCRdb has only the in-frame clones, and not every one. This sample has about 400,000 clones; approximately 83% occur once, and the top ten carry almost 7.5%. Sequencing used peripheral blood, obtained in a trial of Ad26.COV2.S vaccine versus placebo. The source is a person between 18 and 65 years old who received the Ad26.COV2.S COVID-19 vaccine or a placebo. The conserved cysteine and the conserved F or W are not part of the CDR3 here. Fields, in order: clone size, V gene, CDR3 protein. Some rows mark clone size as missing; the rest say once, few, many or name a class of expanded clone.

>NA|TRBV11-3
ASSITSHFSNQPQH
>NA|TRBV9
ASSPSGSREKLF
>NA|TRBV11-2
ASSPRGQGGYNEQF
>NA|TRBV24-1
ATSAGEMNTEAF
>NA|TRBV10-2
ASGPWGELF
>once|TRBV7-9
ASSSGGSYEQY
>NA|TRBV10-3
AISDSDRAPYEQY
>NA|TRBV7-2
ASSFGQMGTGELF
>few|TRBV2
ASSERISGNTIY
>NA|TRBV5-1
ASRARGGEKLF
>NA|TRBV7-2
ASRPHTGELF
>NA|TRBV18
ASSPPRDRGGYEQY
>NA|TRBV6-5
ASSTPGHDYEQY
>NA|TRBV12-3/TRBV12-4
ASSFGDSPLH
>NA|TRBV4-3
ASSQTPLSGIDTQY
>NA|TRBV9
ASSVNSVRTNPHEQF
>NA|TRBV3-1/TRBV3-2
ASSQPTGVEQY
>NA|TRBV28
ASSAPTSWGAVNEQF
>NA|TRBV6-6
ASSPGQGAPSGANVLT
>NA|TRBV6-6
ASSYDGGGDEAF
>NA|TRBV27
ASSLWGQGFTEAF
>NA|TRBV4-1
ASSQVTPTVYEQY
>once|TRBV3-1/TRBV3-2
ASSQAGAEETQY
>NA|TRBV14
ASSIFEGGAQY
>NA|TRBV3-1/TRBV3-2
ASSQVWVGGYPTIY
>NA|TRBV18
ASSPLTSLSTGELF
>few|TRBV4-1
ASSQVGVALH
>NA|TRBV4-1
ASSQEGHGVAGNEQF
>NA|TRBV5-1
ASSLTSGGVVTQY
>NA|TRBV18
ASSPDRVGAF
>NA|TRBV7-9
ASSFLGQGEADTQY
>NA|TRBV2
ASSAGGTGELF
>NA|TRBV5-1
ASSGGPSQEIQY
>NA|TRBV4-2
ASSPGTSRRRQY
>NA|TRBV24-1
ATKGAIYNEQF
>NA|TRBV11-3
ASSSGQNGYT
>NA|TRBV27
ASSYDRGNTEAF
>NA|TRBV7-9
ASSSTSGGPYTYEQY
>NA|TRBV19
ASSLFPTGVNAF